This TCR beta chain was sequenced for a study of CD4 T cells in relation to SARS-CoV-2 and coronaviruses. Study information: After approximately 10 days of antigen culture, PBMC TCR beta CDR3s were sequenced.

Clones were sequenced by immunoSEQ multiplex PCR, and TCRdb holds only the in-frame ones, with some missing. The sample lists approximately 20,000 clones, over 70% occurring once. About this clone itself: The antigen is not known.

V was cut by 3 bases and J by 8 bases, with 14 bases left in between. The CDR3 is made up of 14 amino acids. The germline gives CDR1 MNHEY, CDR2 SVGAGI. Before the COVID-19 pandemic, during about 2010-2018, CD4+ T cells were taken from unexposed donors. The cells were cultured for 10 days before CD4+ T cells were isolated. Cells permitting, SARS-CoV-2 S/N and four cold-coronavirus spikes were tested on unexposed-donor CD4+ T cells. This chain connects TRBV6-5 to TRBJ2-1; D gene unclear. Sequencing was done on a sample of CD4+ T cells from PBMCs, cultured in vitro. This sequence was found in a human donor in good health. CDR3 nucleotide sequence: TGTGCCAGCAGTTATTTAGGTGGGGTTCATGAGCAGTTCTTC. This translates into CASSYLGGVHEQFF.